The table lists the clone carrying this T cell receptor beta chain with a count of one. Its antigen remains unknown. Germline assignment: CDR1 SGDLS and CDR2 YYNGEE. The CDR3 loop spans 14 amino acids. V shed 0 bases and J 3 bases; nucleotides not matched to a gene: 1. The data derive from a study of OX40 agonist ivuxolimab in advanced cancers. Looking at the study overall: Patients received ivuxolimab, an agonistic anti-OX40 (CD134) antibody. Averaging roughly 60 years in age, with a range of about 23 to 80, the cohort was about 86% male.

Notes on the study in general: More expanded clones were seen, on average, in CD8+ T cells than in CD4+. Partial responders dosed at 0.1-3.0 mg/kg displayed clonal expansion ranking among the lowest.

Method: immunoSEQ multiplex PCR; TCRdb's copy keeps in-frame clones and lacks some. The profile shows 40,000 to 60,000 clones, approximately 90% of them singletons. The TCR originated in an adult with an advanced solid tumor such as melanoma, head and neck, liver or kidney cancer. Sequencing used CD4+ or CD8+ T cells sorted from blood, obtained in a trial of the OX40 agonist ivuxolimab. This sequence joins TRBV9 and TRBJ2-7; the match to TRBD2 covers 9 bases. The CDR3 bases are TGTGCCAGCAGCGTAGCTAGCGGGGACTACGAGCAGTACTTC. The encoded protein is CASSVASGDYEQYF.